Following are 28 T cell receptor beta chains from one sample sequenced in a study of blood T cell repertoires in COVID-19. Sequencing was performed with immunoSEQ multiplex PCR; in TCRdb, only in-frame clones are kept and a portion is missing. Counted here are approximately 220,000 clones, approximately 80% occurring once; the ten biggest clones make up about 1.3%. Sequencing input: PBMCs or T cells enriched from blood (not recorded which). Source of these receptors: a woman in her thirties or forties with acute COVID-19.

The J gene is TRBJ2-2, the V gene TRBV5-8; 7 bases line up with TRBD2. The CDR3 runs 15 residues. V shed 0 bases, J shed 6 bases, and the junction held 5 bases outside the gene matches. Germline V gene sequence: CDR1 SGHTS, CDR2 YDEGEE. The CDR3 is CASSLVAGVAGELFF. DNA for the CDR3: TGTGCCAGCAGCTTGGTCGCGGGAGTGGCCGGGGAGCTGTTTTTT.

About this clone: A much larger clone sits a single nucleotide away, making a read error possible. V usage is TRBV3-1 (or the pseudogene TRBV3-2) and J usage is TRBJ2-7; D is unclear. The CDR3 has 12 amino acids. The V end was cut by 5 bases, the J end by 0 bases, with 5 bases between. Germline V gives CDR1 LGHDT, CDR2 YNNKEL (reference sequence). The CDR3 DNA reads as TGTGCCAGCAGCTACAGCTCCTACGAGCAGTACTTC. It yields the protein CASSYSSYEQYF.

The genes are TRBV7-9 and TRBJ1-6, with 7 nucleotides matching TRBD1. V lost 2 bases and J lost 9; bases outside the gene matches: 7. The germline V gene encodes CDR1 SEHNR and CDR2 FQNEAQ (reference sequence). This CDR3 contains 15 residues. The CDR3 region has the DNA TGTGCCAGCAGCTTAACAGGGGTCGGAAGTTCACCCCTCCACTTT. Its protein product is CASSLTGVGSSPLHF.

The chain has TRBV19 and TRBJ2-7; 7 nucleotides line up with TRBD2. J gave up 2 bases and V 5 bases, and 15 bases lay outside the gene matches. CDR3 length equals 17 residues. Germline CDR1 reads LNHDA; CDR2 reads SQIVND (reference sequence). This CDR3 reads CASSPRYVSGTTYEQYF. CDR3 DNA: TGTGCCAGTAGTCCCCGTTATGTTTCGGGGACTACCTACGAGCAGTACTTC.

The chain has TRBV6-2 or TRBV6-3 and TRBJ2-1, with a possible D match to TRBD2 (6 bases). Germline loops: CDR1 MNHEY, CDR2 SVGEGT. The CDR3 has 15 residues. With 5 bases removed from V and 1 base from J, the gap between germline ends came to 12 bases. DNA of the CDR3: TGTGCCAGCAGTAGCGGGCACCCTTCCTACAATGAGCAGTTCTTC. The encoded protein is CASSSGHPSYNEQFF.

The count of this clone is one. This chain connects TRBV18 to TRBJ1-3, with D perhaps TRBD1 (6 bases). The CDR3 is made up of 14 amino acids. Germline V gives CDR1 KGHSH, CDR2 LQKENI. V shed 5 bases and J shed 1 base, with 9 bases lying between them. The CDR3 reads CASSSDRSGNTIYF. CDR3 nucleotide sequence: TGTGCCAGCTCATCCGACAGGTCTGGAAACACCATATATTTT.

The sample holds one count of this clone. The chain combines TRBV6-5 with TRBJ1-5; TRBD1 matches at 7 bases. From germline, CDR1 is MNHEY and CDR2 SVGAGI. The CDR3 is 15 amino acids. The V and J ends lost 7 bases and 3 bases, in that order; junction bases with no gene match: 9. The CDR3 nucleotides read TGTGCCAGCACTGCAGGGACAGTTAACAATCAGCCCCAGCATTTT. Translated, it gives CASTAGTVNNQPQHF.

The CDR3, as DNA: TGTGCCAGCAGCTTCGAGGGTAGAGAGACCCAGTACTTC. Translating it yields CASSFEGRETQYF. V usage is TRBV7-9 and J usage is TRBJ2-5, with D possibly TRBD2 on 5 matching bases. This CDR3 region has 13 residues. V was clipped by 3 bases and J by 4 bases, with 9 bases between them. CDR1 and CDR2 (germline): SEHNR, FQNEAQ (reference sequence).

The V and J genes are TRBV5-4 and TRBJ2-5; D unclear. V lost 4 bases and J lost 1, with 8 bases in between. Germline V lookup: CDR1 SGHNT, CDR2 YYREEE (reference sequence). The CDR3 extends over 13 amino acids. The CDR3 coding sequence is TGTGCCAGCAGCGAACGGGTCCAAGAGACCCAGTACTTC. Its protein product is CASSERVQETQYF.

This clone was observed a few times. This sample includes further DNA sequences coding for the same CDR3. The V gene is TRBV5-6, the J gene TRBJ2-1, with 10 bases lining up with TRBD2. Per the germline V gene, CDR1 is SGHDT and CDR2 is YYEEEE. There are 16 residues in the CDR3. Trimming removed 0 bases from V and 6 bases from J; junction bases left unmatched: 6. CDR3 region: CASSLGLAGVSNEQFF. In nucleotides, the CDR3 is TGTGCCAGCAGCTTGGGGCTAGCGGGAGTCTCCAATGAGCAGTTCTTC.

This sequence joins TRBV7-9 and TRBJ1-4; 9 nucleotides agree with TRBD1. Germline V CDR1 and CDR2: SEHNR, FQNEAQ (reference sequence). After removal of 2 bases from V and 8 bases from J, the junction contained 6 bases not matched to a gene. The CDR3 length is 15 residues. CDR3 in amino acids: CASSLPGQGNEKLFF. The CDR3 DNA sequence: TGTGCCAGCAGCTTACCGGGACAGGGTAACGAAAAACTGTTTTTT.

This rearrangement joins TRBV7-9 to TRBJ2-7, with a weak D call TRBD2 (5 bases). CDR1 is SEHNR and CDR2 is FQNEAQ in the germline V gene (reference sequence). V was pared by 4 bases and J by 2 bases, with 15 bases between. CDR3 length: 15 amino acids. As DNA, the CDR3 is TGTGCCAGCAGCTCGAGCCGAGCGGCCCCCTACGAGCAGTACTTC. Translation gives CASSSSRAAPYEQYF.

Of note for this clone: Other DNA variants within this sample encode the same CDR3. V and J are TRBV7-2 and TRBJ2-1, with TRBD2 matching 14 bases. Germline lookup yields CDR1 SGHTA and CDR2 FQGNSA. J gave up 10 bases and V 1 base, and 3 bases lay outside the gene matches. The CDR3 extends over 15 amino acids. The CDR3 bases are TGTGCCAGCAGCTTAGGACTAGCGGGAGGGAACGAGCAGTTCTTC. This encodes CASSLGLAGGNEQFF. Full variable domain (rest looked up from reference TRBV7-2 and TRBJ2-1): GAGVSQSPSNKVTEKGKDVELRCDPISGHTALYWYRQSLGQGLEFLIYFQGNSAPDKSGLPSDRFSAERTGGSVSTLTIQRTQQEDSAVYLCASSLGLAGGNEQFFGPGTRLTVL.

In its sample, this clone was seen once. This rearrangement joins TRBV19 to TRBJ2-7, with TRBD1 matching 9 bases. The CDR3 covers 12 residues. Germline V gene data show CDR1 as LNHDA and CDR2 as SQIVND (reference sequence). Trimming at V came to 5 bases and at J to 6 bases, leaving 2 bases not matched to a gene. The CDR3 sequence is CASSGTGIEQYF. CDR3 sequence (DNA): TGTGCCAGTAGTGGGACAGGGATCGAGCAGTACTTC.

V usage is TRBV6-7 and J usage is TRBJ2-7, with D maybe TRBD1 (6 bases). TRBV6-7 is flagged as an ORF with uncertain function. There are 16 residues in the CDR3. V was trimmed by 6 bases and J by 7 bases, leaving 25 bases between them. The CDR3: CASSHGWGRGAREQYF. In DNA form, the CDR3 reads TGTGCCAGCAGCCATGGATGGGGCAGGGGAGCAAGGGAGCAGTACTTC.

The rearrangement links TRBV6-1 to TRBJ1-2; TRBD1 matches 7 bases. The CDR3 runs 16 residues. J lost 6 bases, V lost 0 bases, and 10 bases had no gene match. The germline CDR1 and CDR2 sequences are MNHNS and SASEGT. The chain's CDR3 is CASSEANLDRADGYTF. CDR3 nucleotide sequence: TGTGCCAGCAGTGAAGCTAATTTAGACAGGGCGGATGGCTACACCTTC.

To note about this clone: Other DNA variants within this sample encode the same CDR3. The chain employs TRBV7-9 and TRBJ2-5; 9 bases are a match to TRBD1. The V segment lost 3 bases and the J segment 1 base; nucleotides outside the gene matches: 0. The germline CDR1 and CDR2 sequences are SEHNR and FQNEAQ (reference sequence). This CDR3 spans 14 amino acids. CDR3 sequence reads: CASSLGQGQETQYF. DNA for the CDR3: TGTGCCAGCAGCTTGGGACAGGGCCAAGAGACCCAGTACTTC.

The rearrangement links TRBV7-9 to TRBJ2-7; no firm D call. Germline V gene data show CDR1 as SEHNR and CDR2 as FQNEAQ (reference sequence). Trimming cost V 1 base and J 6 bases, with 10 bases left between them. CDR3 size: 13 residues. The CDR3 region has the DNA TGTGCCAGCAGCTTAGGGCCCCCGATCGAGCAGTACTTC. The encoded protein is CASSLGPPIEQYF.

CDR3 sequence: CASSRDRGLNYGYTF. CDR3 nucleotide sequence: TGTGCCAGTAGTAGGGACAGGGGACTCAACTATGGCTACACCTTC. The chain has TRBV19 and TRBJ1-2, with TRBD1 matching over 10 bases. The CDR3 covers 15 residues. The germline gives CDR1 LNHDA, CDR2 SQIVND (reference sequence). The V gene end was trimmed by 4 bases and the J gene end by 2 bases; junction bases not matched to a gene: 4.

This chain joins TRBV11-3 and TRBJ2-7, with 7 bases identical to TRBD1. V was pared by 4 bases and J by 2 bases, with 17 bases of the junction left unmatched. CDR1 is SGHNT, CDR2 YENEEA, per germline. The CDR3 is 18 residues long. CDR3 sequence: CASSSLARQGPGAYEQYF. The CDR3 DNA sequence: TGTGCCAGCAGCTCTTTAGCCCGACAGGGTCCAGGGGCCTACGAGCAGTACTTC.

The chain uses TRBV18 and TRBJ2-7; D remains unclear. Germline CDR1 KGHSH, CDR2 LQKENI. The V gene lost 3 bases and the J gene lost 5 bases, with 11 bases spanning the gap. CDR3 size: 13 residues. The CDR3 sequence is CASSPPRRHEQYF. The CDR3 DNA follows: TGTGCCAGCTCACCCCCCCGGCGGCACGAGCAGTACTTC.

J is TRBJ2-2 and V is TRBV9; D not resolved. This CDR3 is built from 13 residues. With 0 bases removed from V and 5 bases from J, the gap between germline ends came to 5 bases. CDR1 and CDR2 (germline): SGDLS, YYNGEE. The CDR3 sequence is CASSVVGTGELFF. Written as DNA, the CDR3 is TGTGCCAGCAGCGTAGTCGGGACCGGGGAGCTGTTTTTT. The entire variable domain, with the rest obtained from reference TRBV9 and TRBJ2-2, is as follows: DSGVTQTPKHLITATGQRVTLRCSPRSGDLSVYWYQQSLDQGLQFLIQYYNGEERAKGNILERFSAQQFPDLHSELNLSSLELGDSALYFCASSVVGTGELFFGEGSRLTVL.

This rearrangement joins TRBV6-5 to TRBJ2-1, with D unresolved. The germline gives CDR1 MNHEY, CDR2 SVGAGI. This CDR3 has 14 residues. Trimming took 2 bases from V and 0 from J, leaving 5 bases between them. The CDR3 is CASSYASSYNEQFF. CDR3 in DNA: TGTGCCAGCAGTTACGCGAGCTCCTACAATGAGCAGTTCTTC.

The rearrangement links TRBV7-8 to TRBJ2-3; D might be TRBD2 (6 bases). The CDR3 sequence is 15 residues long. Germline assignment: CDR1 SGHVS and CDR2 FQNEAQ. Trimming removed 1 base at V and 2 bases at J, with 10 bases between. CDR3: CASSLEEGLTDTQYF. The CDR3 bases are TGTGCCAGCAGCTTAGAGGAGGGACTCACAGATACGCAGTATTTT.

The chain joins TRBV7-8 to TRBJ1-6, with D unresolved. CDR1 and CDR2 from the germline V gene are SGHVS and FQNEAQ. Trimming cost V 2 bases and J 6 bases, with 11 bases left between them. The CDR3 is 15 amino acids. The CDR3 nucleotides are TGTGCCAGCAGCTTAATGTATGGCCCTAATTCACCCCTCCACTTT. Encoded protein: CASSLMYGPNSPLHF.

The chain's CDR3 is CATRQYEQYF. The CDR3 DNA reads TGCGCCACCCGACAGTACGAGCAGTACTTC. V is TRBV10-2 and J is TRBJ2-7, with D tentatively TRBD1 (5 bases). The CDR3 runs to 10 residues. The ends were cut back, 10 bases at V and 4 bases at J, with 8 bases in the middle. CDR1 and CDR2 from the germline V gene are WSHSY and SAAADI.

V is TRBV7-9 and J is TRBJ2-3, with a possible D match to TRBD2 (5 bases). This CDR3 has 15 residues. Germline lookup yields CDR1 SEHNR and CDR2 FQNEAQ (reference sequence). V was clipped by 0 bases and J by 2 bases, with 9 bases between them. The CDR3 sequence: CASSLASVNTDTQYF. CDR3 coding DNA: TGTGCCAGCAGCTTAGCTAGCGTAAACACAGATACGCAGTATTTT.

V and J are TRBV5-4 and TRBJ2-1, with no clear D. The length of the CDR3 is 12 residues. In germline, CDR1 is SGHNT, CDR2 YYREEE (reference sequence). V lost 0 bases to trimming and J lost 6 bases, with 4 bases between them. The CDR3 sequence is CASSLGLNEQFF. In nucleotides, the CDR3 is TGTGCCAGCAGCTTGGGTCTCAATGAGCAGTTCTTC.